The entry below describes one T cell receptor beta chain. What it binds is not known. TCRdb reprocessed the 5' RACE reads; each CDR3 protein has one entry and no DNA is given. The sample totals 350,000 to 400,000 distinct CDR3 sequences. The CDR3 contains 14 residues. Germline lookup yields CDR1 MRHNA and CDR2 SNTAGT. Researchers collected approximately 2.7 ml of blood per donor. The sample comes from a study of monozygotic twins with inflammatory bowel disease. Study results and limitations: Compared with healthy twins, IBD patients shared fewer clonotypes with others, especially with disease activity. Distinguishing T cell subtypes was not possible.

This receptor was taken from a human donor with ulcerative colitis or Crohn's disease, or a healthy co-twin of an affected twin (not recorded which). Sequencing used blood. The V call is TRBV6-4, the J call TRBJ2-3; TCRdb indicates TRBD2, and absent DNA this call remains unverified. The CDR3 sequence is CASSDQGSSGTQYF.